This is a list of T cell receptor beta chains from one sample in a study of cytomegalovirus exposure and HLA in healthy donors. Only in-frame clones appear in the TCRdb table, and some are missing; sequencing was by immunoSEQ multiplex PCR. The table lists more than 85,000 clones, over 70% of them singletons. The material sequenced was PBMCs. All receptors derive from a woman in her 40s in good health and CMV-seropositive. Both conserved end residues are part of each CDR3. A D gene is named only where the DNA matches it firmly. A row's size may be missing; if present it is once, few, many or a size class.

. | TRBJ1-4 | . | 14 | TRBV2 | TGTGCCAGCAGCCGGGGAGTTCCTGGGGGGAAACTGTTTTTT | CASSRGVPGGKLFF
. | TRBJ1-4 | . | 12 | TRBV7-9 | TGTGCCAGCAGCTTCGGGAATGAAAAACTGTTTTTT | CASSFGNEKLFF
. | TRBJ1-5 | TRBD1 | 15 | TRBV19 | TGTGCCACCACTCCGGGACAGGGGGCTTTCCAGCCCCAGCATTTT | CATTPGQGAFQPQHF
. | TRBJ2-1 | . | 12 | TRBV4-1 | TGCGCCAGCGGGACTTCCTACAATGAGCAGTTCTTC | CASGTSYNEQFF
once | TRBJ1-1 | TRBD1 | 14 | TRBV28 | TGTGCCAGCAGTGACTGGGACAGCAGAACTGAAGCTTTCTTT | CASSDWDSRTEAFF
few | TRBJ2-5 | TRBD2 | 16 | TRBV5-1 | TGCGCCAGCAGGGAGATCGAGCGGGGGCATCAAGAGACCCAGTACTTC | CASREIERGHQETQYF
. | TRBJ2-3 | TRBD2 | 15 | TRBV11-2 | TGTGCCAGCAGCCAGACTAGCGGGAACACAGATACGCAGTATTTT | CASSQTSGNTDTQYF
few | TRBJ2-1 | TRBD2 | 16 | TRBV27 | TGTGCCAGCAGTTTATTTCCTAGCGGGAGGTGGAATGAGCAGTTCTTC | CASSLFPSGRWNEQFF
. | TRBJ1-5 | . | 14 | TRBV7-9 | TGTGCCAGCAGCTTAGAACAGCCCAATCAGCCCCAGCATTTT | CASSLEQPNQPQHF
. | TRBJ1-3 | . | 15 | TRBV9 | TGTGCCAGCAGCGGCCGGGGGAGTGGAAGATACACCATATATTTT | CASSGRGSGRYTIYF
. | TRBJ2-1 | . | 13 | TRBV5-1 | TGCGCCAGCAGCTTGACGGGGTACAATGAGCAGTTCTTC | CASSLTGYNEQFF
. | TRBJ1-5 | TRBD1 | 15 | TRBV15 | TGTGCCACCAGCCGGACAGGGGAAAGCAATCAGCCCCAGCATTTT | CATSRTGESNQPQHF
. | TRBJ1-5 | . | 16 | TRBV28 | TGTGCCAGCAGTCTAATTCAGGGGATGAGCAATCAGCCCCAGCATTTT | CASSLIQGMSNQPQHF
. | TRBJ1-6 | . | 14 | TRBV28 | TGTGCCAGCAGTTTATATCAGGGATACTCACCCCTCCACTTT | CASSLYQGYSPLHF